A single sample is the source of the 18 T cell receptor beta chains below, sequenced in a study of T cells after yellow fever vaccination. TCRdb reprocessed the 5' RACE reads with MiXCR, giving one entry per CDR3 protein. The table lists 610,000 or so distinct CDR3 sequences, about 12% of them singletons. This specimen consisted of PBMCs, obtained on the day of the yellow fever booster vaccination. The receptors originated from a man aged 25 to 40 who received the YFV17D yellow fever vaccine.

The CDR3 DNA reads TGCAGTGCCACAGGACAGACGAGCAGGAATGAGCAGTTCTTC. This gives the protein CSATGQTSRNEQFF. This rearrangement joins TRBV20-1 to TRBJ2-1; perhaps TRBD1 as D (6 bases). The CDR3 is made up of 14 amino acids. V was pared by 6 bases and J by 7 bases, with 19 bases between. The germline V gene encodes CDR1 DFQATT and CDR2 SNEGSKA (reference sequence).

The table lists this clonotype with a few counts. This chain connects TRBV12-3 or TRBV12-4 to TRBJ2-2; 7 bases map to TRBD1. Losses at the gene ends were 8 bases for V and 5 bases for J; bases not matched to a gene: 11. The CDR3 has 15 residues. The CDR3 region has the DNA TGTGCCAGCGGGGTAACCGGGACAGTGACCGGGGAGCTGTTTTTT. This sequence encodes CASGVTGTVTGELFF.

This clonotype was observed a handful of times. The chain uses TRBV20-1 and TRBJ2-7; a possible D gene is TRBD2 (6 bases). The V end was cut by 8 bases, the J end by 5 bases, with 19 bases between. The germline V gene has CDR1 DFQATT and CDR2 SNEGSKA (reference sequence). The CDR3 runs 13 residues. For the CDR3, the DNA is TGCAGTTCAACCGGGGGTTCGAACGACGAGCAGTACTTC. It specifies CSSTGGSNDEQYF.

This clonotype has only a few counts. The V call is TRBV12-3 or TRBV12-4, the J call TRBJ2-5; the match to TRBD2 covers 12 bases. With V trimmed by 3 bases and J by 6 bases, 5 bases remained unmatched. The CDR3 contains 15 residues. CDR3 protein: CASSLTSGRSKTQYF. The CDR3 DNA reads TGTGCCAGCAGTTTGACTAGCGGGAGATCAAAGACCCAGTACTTC.

This clonotype was seen a few times. V and J are TRBV20-1 and TRBJ2-6, with 7 bases lining up with TRBD1. Trimming took 3 bases from V and 0 from J; bases not matched to a gene: 11. The length of the CDR3 is 18 residues. Germline V lookup: CDR1 DFQATT, CDR2 SNEGSKA (reference sequence). DNA of the CDR3: TGCAGTGCTAGGGGAAAGGGACAGAATTACTCTGGGGCCAACGTCCTGACTTTC. Protein: CSARGKGQNYSGANVLTF.

The chain combines TRBV5-5 with TRBJ1-6; D is possibly TRBD1 (5 bases). Germline CDR1 SGHKS, CDR2 YYEKEE (reference sequence). V was cut by 1 base and J by 6 bases, with 14 bases left in between. This CDR3 is built from 16 residues. The CDR3 DNA is TGTGCCAGCAGCTTGTCATGGTCAGGGCTTAATTCACCCCTCCACTTT. Amino acids: CASSLSWSGLNSPLHF.

The genes are TRBV9 and TRBJ2-7; D not certain. This CDR3 has 14 amino acids. V was pared by 0 bases and J by 2 bases, with 9 bases between. CDR1 SGDLS and CDR2 YYNGEE come from the germline V gene. CDR3 coding DNA: TGTGCCAGCAGCGTAGTTTGGGATACCTACGAGCAGTACTTC. Translated, it gives CASSVVWDTYEQYF.

The chain has TRBV24-1 and TRBJ2-5, with D perhaps matching TRBD1 (6 bases). Germline lookup yields CDR1 KGHDR and CDR2 SFDVKD. This CDR3 has 16 residues. Trimming removed 0 bases at V and 5 bases at J, with 15 bases between. The CDR3 here is CATSDLPPDSAETQYF. CDR3 nucleotides: TGTGCCACCAGTGATTTGCCCCCGGACAGCGCCGAGACCCAGTACTTC.

In its sample, this clonotype was seen a few times. The V and J genes are TRBV20-1 and TRBJ1-1, with 8 bases aligning to TRBD1. With V trimmed by 1 base and J by 3 bases, 4 bases remained unmatched. The CDR3 is made up of 14 amino acids. Germline values: CDR1 DFQATT, CDR2 SNEGSKA (reference sequence). CDR3 bases: TGCAGTGCTAGAGCCCACAGGGGGGACACTGAAGCTTTCTTT. As protein: CSARAHRGDTEAFF.

A note on this clonotype: The junction departs from germline at one end; a sequencing error may be responsible. The chain links TRBV20-1 to TRBJ2-7; no reliable D call. The CDR3 is made up of 15 amino acids. CDR1 and CDR2 from the germline V gene are DFQATT and SNEGSKA (reference sequence). CDR3 residues: CCARDRGSFSYEQYF. In DNA form, the CDR3 reads TGCTGTGCTAGAGATCGTGGTAGTTTCTCGTACGAGCAGTACTTC.

This clonotype occurred a few times. The rearrangement uses TRBV12-3 or TRBV12-4 and TRBJ2-5; 8 nucleotides line up with TRBD1. V lost 6 bases, J lost 5 bases, and 11 bases stayed unmatched. CDR3 size: 15 residues. The CDR3 protein is CASSLSGRGLETQYF. The CDR3 DNA reads as TGTGCCAGCAGCCTCTCGGGCAGGGGGCTCGAGACCCAGTACTTC.

The chain links TRBV20-1 to TRBJ2-4; D might be TRBD2 (6 bases). CDR1 and CDR2 from the germline V gene are DFQATT and SNEGSKA (reference sequence). This CDR3 region has 16 residues. Trimming pared 3 bases from V and 2 bases from J, leaving 17 bases between. CDR3 in amino acids: CSARRLGTETKNIQYF. CDR3 DNA: TGCAGTGCTAGGAGGCTAGGGACTGAAACCAAAAACATTCAGTACTTC.

The rearrangement joins TRBV6-2 or TRBV6-3 to TRBJ1-5, with TRBD1 identical over 7 bases. From germline, CDR1 is MNHEY and CDR2 SVGEGT. This CDR3 has 15 residues. Trimming took 6 bases from V and 3 from J; bases not matched to a gene: 8. The CDR3 loop is CASSNRGSPNQPQHF. The DNA of the CDR3 is TGTGCCAGCAGCAACAGGGGATCACCCAATCAGCCCCAGCATTTT.

Only a few counts were recorded for this clonotype. This chain uses TRBV10-3 with TRBJ2-7, with D maybe TRBD1 (6 bases). Trimming removed 4 bases from V and 4 bases from J, with 14 bases in between. Looked up from germline, CDR1 is ENHRY and CDR2 is SYGVKD. This CDR3 contains 14 residues. The CDR3 DNA reads TGTGCCATCAGTGTGGGGGCAGGGCCATACGAGCAGTACTTC. Its translation: CAISVGAGPYEQYF.

V usage is TRBV5-8 and J usage is TRBJ2-6; no reliable D call. With 2 bases removed from V and 4 bases from J, the gap between germline ends came to 13 bases. Germline CDR1 SGHTS, CDR2 YDEGEE. The CDR3 is 16 residues long. CDR3 sequence reads: CASSFGELAGANVLTF. Here the CDR3 DNA reads TGTGCCAGCAGCTTTGGGGAACTTGCAGGGGCCAACGTCCTGACTTTC.

This clonotype has a handful of counts. This chain uses TRBV27 with TRBJ1-5, with no clear D. Trimming pared 5 bases from V and 5 bases from J, leaving 7 bases between. The germline V gene encodes CDR1 MNHEY and CDR2 SMNVEV (reference sequence). The CDR3 sequence is 12 residues long. CDR3 protein: CASSQTDQPQHF. As DNA, the CDR3 is TGTGCCAGCAGTCAAACGGATCAGCCCCAGCATTTT.

This clonotype was seen more than once but under ten times. The V gene is TRBV7-2, the J gene TRBJ2-3, with unresolved D. This CDR3 has 13 amino acids. The V gene's germline CDR1 is SGHTA and CDR2 FQGNSA. V was trimmed by 3 bases and J by 4 bases, leaving 8 bases between them. The CDR3 sequence: CASSFIEADTQYF. In nucleotides, the CDR3 is TGTGCCAGCAGCTTCATCGAAGCAGATACGCAGTATTTT.

This chain links TRBV20-1 with TRBJ2-7, with a possible D match to TRBD2 (6 bases). The V gene's germline CDR1 is DFQATT and CDR2 SNEGSKA (reference sequence). The CDR3 length is 11 residues. The germline V and J ends were trimmed by 5 bases and 6 bases, with 11 bases remaining between them. In nucleotides, the CDR3 is TGCAGTGCTCTTCTAGCGCTCGAGCAGTACTTC. It is translated as CSALLALEQYF.